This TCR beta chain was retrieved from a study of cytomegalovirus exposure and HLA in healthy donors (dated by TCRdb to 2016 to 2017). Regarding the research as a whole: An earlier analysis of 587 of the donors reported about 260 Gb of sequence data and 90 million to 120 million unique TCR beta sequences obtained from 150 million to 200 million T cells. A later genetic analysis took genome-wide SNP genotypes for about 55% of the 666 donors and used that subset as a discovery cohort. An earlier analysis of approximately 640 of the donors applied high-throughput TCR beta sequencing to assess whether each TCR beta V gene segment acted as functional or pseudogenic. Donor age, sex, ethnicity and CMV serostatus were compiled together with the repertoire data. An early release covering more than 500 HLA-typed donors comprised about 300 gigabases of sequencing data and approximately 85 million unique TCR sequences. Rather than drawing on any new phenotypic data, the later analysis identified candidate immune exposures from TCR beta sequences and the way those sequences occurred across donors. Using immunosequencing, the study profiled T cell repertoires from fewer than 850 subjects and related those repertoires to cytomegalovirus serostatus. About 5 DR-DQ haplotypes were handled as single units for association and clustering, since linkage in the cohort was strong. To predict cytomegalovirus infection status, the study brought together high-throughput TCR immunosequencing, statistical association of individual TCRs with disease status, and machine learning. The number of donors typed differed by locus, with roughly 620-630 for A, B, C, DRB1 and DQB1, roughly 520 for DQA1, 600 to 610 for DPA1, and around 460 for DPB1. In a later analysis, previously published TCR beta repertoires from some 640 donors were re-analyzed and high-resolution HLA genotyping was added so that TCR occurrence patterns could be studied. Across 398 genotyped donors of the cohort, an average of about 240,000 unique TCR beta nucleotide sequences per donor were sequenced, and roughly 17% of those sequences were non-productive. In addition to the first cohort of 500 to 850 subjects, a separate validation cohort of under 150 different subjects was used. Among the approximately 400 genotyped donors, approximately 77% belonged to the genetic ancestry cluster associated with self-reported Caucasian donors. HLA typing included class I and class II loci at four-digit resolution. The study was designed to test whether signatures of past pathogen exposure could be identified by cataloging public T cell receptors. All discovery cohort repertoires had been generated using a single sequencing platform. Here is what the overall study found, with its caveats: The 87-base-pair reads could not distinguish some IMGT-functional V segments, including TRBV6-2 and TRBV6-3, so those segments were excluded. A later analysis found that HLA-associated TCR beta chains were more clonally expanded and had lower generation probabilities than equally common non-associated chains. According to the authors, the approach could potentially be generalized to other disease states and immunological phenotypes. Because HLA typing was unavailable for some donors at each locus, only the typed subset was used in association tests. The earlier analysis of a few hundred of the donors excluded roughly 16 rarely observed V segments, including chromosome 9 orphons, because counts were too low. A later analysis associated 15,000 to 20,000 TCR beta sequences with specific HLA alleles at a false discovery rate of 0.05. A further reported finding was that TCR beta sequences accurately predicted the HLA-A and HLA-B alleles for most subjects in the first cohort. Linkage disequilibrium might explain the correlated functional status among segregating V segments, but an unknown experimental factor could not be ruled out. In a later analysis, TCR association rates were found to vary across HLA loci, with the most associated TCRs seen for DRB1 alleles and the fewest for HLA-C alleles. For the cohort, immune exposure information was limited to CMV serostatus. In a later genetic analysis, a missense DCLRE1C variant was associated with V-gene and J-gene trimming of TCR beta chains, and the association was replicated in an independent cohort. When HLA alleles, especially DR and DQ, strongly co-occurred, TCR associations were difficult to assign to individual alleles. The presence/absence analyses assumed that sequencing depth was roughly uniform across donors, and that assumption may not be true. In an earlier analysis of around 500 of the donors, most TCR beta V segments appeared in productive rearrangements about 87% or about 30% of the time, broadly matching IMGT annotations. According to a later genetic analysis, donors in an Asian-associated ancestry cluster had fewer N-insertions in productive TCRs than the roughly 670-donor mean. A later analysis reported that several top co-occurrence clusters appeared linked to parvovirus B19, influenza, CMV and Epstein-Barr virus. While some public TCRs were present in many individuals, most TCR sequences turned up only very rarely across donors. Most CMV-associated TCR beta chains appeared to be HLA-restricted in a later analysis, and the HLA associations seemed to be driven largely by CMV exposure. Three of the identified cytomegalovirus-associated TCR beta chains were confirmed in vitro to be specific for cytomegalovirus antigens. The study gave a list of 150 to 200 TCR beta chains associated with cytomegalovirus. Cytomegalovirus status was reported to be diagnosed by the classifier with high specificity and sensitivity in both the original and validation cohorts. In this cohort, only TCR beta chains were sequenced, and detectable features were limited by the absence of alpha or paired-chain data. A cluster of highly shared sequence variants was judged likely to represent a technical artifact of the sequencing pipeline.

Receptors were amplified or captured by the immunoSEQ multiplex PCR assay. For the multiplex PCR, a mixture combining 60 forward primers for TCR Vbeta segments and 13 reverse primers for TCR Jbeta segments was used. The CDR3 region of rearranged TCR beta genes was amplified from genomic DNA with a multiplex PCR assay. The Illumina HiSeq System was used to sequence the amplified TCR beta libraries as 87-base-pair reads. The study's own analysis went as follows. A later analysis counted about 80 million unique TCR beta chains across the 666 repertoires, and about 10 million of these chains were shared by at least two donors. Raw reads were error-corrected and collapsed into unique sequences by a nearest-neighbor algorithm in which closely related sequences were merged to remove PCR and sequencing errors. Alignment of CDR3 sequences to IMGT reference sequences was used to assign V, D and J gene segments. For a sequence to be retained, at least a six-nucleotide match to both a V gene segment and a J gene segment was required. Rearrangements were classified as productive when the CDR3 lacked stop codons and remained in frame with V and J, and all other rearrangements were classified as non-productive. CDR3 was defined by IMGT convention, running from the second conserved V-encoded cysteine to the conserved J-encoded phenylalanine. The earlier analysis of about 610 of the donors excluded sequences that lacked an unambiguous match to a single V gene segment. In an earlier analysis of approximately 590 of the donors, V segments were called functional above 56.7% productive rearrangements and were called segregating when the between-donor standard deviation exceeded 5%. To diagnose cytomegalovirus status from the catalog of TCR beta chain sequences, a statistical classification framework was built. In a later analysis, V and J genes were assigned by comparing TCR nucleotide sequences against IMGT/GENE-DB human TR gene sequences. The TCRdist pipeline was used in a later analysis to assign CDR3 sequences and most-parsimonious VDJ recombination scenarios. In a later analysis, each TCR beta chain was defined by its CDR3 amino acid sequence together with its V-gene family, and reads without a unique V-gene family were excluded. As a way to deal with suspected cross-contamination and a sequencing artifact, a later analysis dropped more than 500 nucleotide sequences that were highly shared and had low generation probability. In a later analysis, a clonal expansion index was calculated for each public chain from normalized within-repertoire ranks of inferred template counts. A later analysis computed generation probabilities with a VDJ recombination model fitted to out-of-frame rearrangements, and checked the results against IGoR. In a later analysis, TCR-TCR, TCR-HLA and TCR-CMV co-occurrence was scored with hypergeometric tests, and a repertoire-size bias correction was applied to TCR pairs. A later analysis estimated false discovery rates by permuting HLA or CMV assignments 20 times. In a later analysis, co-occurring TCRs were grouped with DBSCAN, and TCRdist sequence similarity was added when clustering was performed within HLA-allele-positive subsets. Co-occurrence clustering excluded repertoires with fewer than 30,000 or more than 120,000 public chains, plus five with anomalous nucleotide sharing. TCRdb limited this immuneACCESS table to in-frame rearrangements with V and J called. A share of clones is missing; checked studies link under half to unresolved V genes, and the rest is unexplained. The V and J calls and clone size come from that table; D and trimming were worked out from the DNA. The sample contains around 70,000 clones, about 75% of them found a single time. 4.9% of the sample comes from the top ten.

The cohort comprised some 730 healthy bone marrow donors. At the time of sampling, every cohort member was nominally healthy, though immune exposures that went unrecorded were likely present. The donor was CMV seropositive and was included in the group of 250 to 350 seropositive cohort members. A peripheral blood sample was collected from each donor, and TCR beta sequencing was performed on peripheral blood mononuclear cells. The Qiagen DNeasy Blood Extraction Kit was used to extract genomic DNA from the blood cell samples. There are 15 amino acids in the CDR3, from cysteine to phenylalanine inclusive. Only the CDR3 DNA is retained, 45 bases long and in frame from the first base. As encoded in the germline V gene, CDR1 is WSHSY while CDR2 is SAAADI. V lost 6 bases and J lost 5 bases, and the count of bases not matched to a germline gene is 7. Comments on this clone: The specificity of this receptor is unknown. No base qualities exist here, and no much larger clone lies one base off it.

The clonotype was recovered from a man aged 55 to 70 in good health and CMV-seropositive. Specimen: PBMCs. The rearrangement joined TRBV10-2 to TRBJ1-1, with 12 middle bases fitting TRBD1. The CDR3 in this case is CASSKGQGAGTEAFF. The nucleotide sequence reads TGCGCCAGCAGCAAGGGACAGGGGGCGGGAACTGAAGCTTTCTTT.